These 22 T cell receptor beta chains share one sample of origin, sequenced in a study of blood T cell repertoires in COVID-19. Libraries were prepared by immunoSEQ multiplex PCR; TCRdb keeps only in-frame clonotypes and omits some of them. The data show some 200,000 clones, about 80% seen once. Material for sequencing was peripheral blood. The receptors here all came from a woman in her twenties or thirties who had recovered from COVID-19.

This clone was seen more than once but under ten times. The gene calls are TRBV7-8 and TRBJ1-2; 7 bases align to TRBD1. Germline CDR1 is SGHVS and CDR2 is FQNEAQ. This CDR3 is 20 amino acids long. The J segment lost 6 bases and the V segment lost 3 bases, leaving 25 bases of the junction unmatched. The CDR3 bases are TGTGCCAGCAGCTTCATCCCTGGACAGGTGGCGCCTGAAGGGTATGATGGCTACACCTTC. It encodes CASSFIPGQVAPEGYDGYTF.

The rearrangement uses TRBV9 and TRBJ2-1; no clear D gene. V shed 3 bases and J shed 4 bases, with 14 bases lying between them. The CDR3 has 15 amino acids. The germline V gene has CDR1 SGDLS and CDR2 YYNGEE. In DNA form, the CDR3 reads TGTGCCAGCAGCGCTAGGAACAAAGCATACAATGAGCAGTTCTTC. This translates into CASSARNKAYNEQFF.

V and J are TRBV12-3 or TRBV12-4 and TRBJ2-5; D is perhaps TRBD2 (5 bases). Trimming removed 5 bases from V and 8 bases from J, with 15 bases in between. CDR3 size: 13 residues. This CDR3 is CASSDGLPPTQYF. The CDR3 region has the DNA TGTGCCAGCAGTGACGGACTCCCACCAACCCAGTACTTC.

This chain connects TRBV11-2 to TRBJ2-1; D might be TRBD2 (6 bases). The CDR3 loop spans 16 amino acids. Deletions cut 1 base from V and 8 bases from J, with 18 bases between. Germline V gives CDR1 SGHAT, CDR2 FQNNGV. CDR3 protein: CASSLGLRLVVDEQFF. Here the CDR3 DNA reads TGTGCCAGCAGCTTAGGGCTGAGACTAGTGGTCGATGAGCAGTTCTTC.

This chain connects TRBV28 to TRBJ1-2; the D gene is possibly TRBD1 (5 bases). Per the germline V gene, CDR1 is MDHEN and CDR2 is SYDVKM. The CDR3 length is 17 residues. The V and J ends lost 2 bases and 2 bases respectively, with 18 bases between them. CDR3 in DNA: TGTGCCAGCAGTTTAATCAGGGTGGTTGCTTCAAACTATGGCTACACCTTC. Protein product: CASSLIRVVASNYGYTF.

This chain connects TRBV5-5 to TRBJ2-4, with TRBD1 matching over 8 bases. Germline lookup yields CDR1 SGHKS and CDR2 YYEKEE (reference sequence). This CDR3 region has 16 residues. The trim removed 4 bases at V and 1 base at J, leaving 7 bases unmatched. CDR3 DNA sequence: TGTGCCAGCAGCCGAGGACAGGGACGGGCCAAAAACATTCAGTACTTC. Residues: CASSRGQGRAKNIQYF.

The chain couples TRBV27 to TRBJ1-4, with D possibly matching TRBD1 (5 bases). Germline V lookup: CDR1 MNHEY, CDR2 SMNVEV (reference sequence). Between the trimmed V and J ends, which lost 3 bases and 8 bases, there was a span of 13 bases. This CDR3 has 14 residues. The chain's CDR3 is CASSFRGEGEKLFF. The CDR3 DNA follows: TGTGCCAGCAGTTTCCGGGGGGAAGGGGAAAAACTGTTTTTT.

The V call is TRBV5-5, the J call TRBJ1-1; D is perhaps TRBD1 (5 bases). This CDR3 contains 13 residues. Germline-derived CDR1 and CDR2 are SGHKS and YYEKEE (reference sequence). With 0 bases removed from V and 6 bases from J, the gap between germline ends came to 9 bases. CDR3 in amino acids: CASSLEGLAEAFF. The CDR3 nucleotides read TGTGCCAGCAGCTTGGAGGGGTTAGCTGAAGCTTTCTTT.

This rearrangement joins TRBV30 to TRBJ1-2, with unresolved D. The CDR3 has 14 amino acids. Germline loops: CDR1 GTSNPN, CDR2 SVGIG (reference sequence). Trimming cost V 0 bases and J 2 bases, with 10 bases left between them. The CDR3 loop reads CAWSVHIQNYGYTF. The CDR3, as DNA: TGTGCCTGGAGTGTACATATCCAGAACTATGGCTACACCTTC.

This clone was observed a single time. The chain uses TRBV30 and TRBJ2-7, with 10 bases matching TRBD1. V dropped 1 base and J dropped 2; count of bases not matched to a gene: 8. Per germline, CDR1 GTSNPN and CDR2 SVGIG (reference sequence). The CDR3 loop spans 16 amino acids. This CDR3 is CAWSAKRGQGAYEQYF. The CDR3 coding sequence is TGTGCCTGGAGTGCGAAGAGAGGACAGGGGGCCTACGAGCAGTACTTC. Complete variable domain (other parts from reference TRBV30 and TRBJ2-7): SQTIHQWPATLVQPVGSPLSLECTVEGTSNPNLYWYRQAAGRGLQLLFYSVGIGQISSEVPQNLSASRPQDRQFILSSKKLLLSDSGFYLCAWSAKRGQGAYEQYFGPGTRLTVT.

The chain recombines TRBV6-1 with TRBJ1-1; D is unresolved. This CDR3 contains 14 residues. Trimming left V 1 base short and J 7 bases short, with 13 bases between. Germline assignment: CDR1 MNHNS and CDR2 SASEGT. The DNA of the CDR3 is TGTGCCAGCAGTGAAGTTCTCCGTCGCGGTGAAGCTTTCTTT. Translated, it gives CASSEVLRRGEAFF.

This clone appeared a few times. The genes are TRBV6-1 and TRBJ1-1; D gene unclear. This CDR3 has 14 amino acids. The V and J ends lost 0 bases and 1 base respectively, with 6 bases between them. Germline V CDR1 and CDR2: MNHNS, SASEGT. The DNA for the CDR3 is TGTGCCAGCAGTGAAGCGGGAGGGAACACTGAAGCTTTCTTT. This translates into CASSEAGGNTEAFF.

V gene TRBV19 combines with J gene TRBJ1-2, with 9 bases that match TRBD1. Trimming at V came to 6 bases and at J to 3 bases, leaving 11 bases not matched to a gene. The germline V gene has CDR1 LNHDA and CDR2 SQIVND (reference sequence). The CDR3 extends over 16 amino acids. CDR3 bases: TGTGCCAGTAGCGATCCCTGGACAGGGGCCGACTATGGCTACACCTTC. Its translation: CASSDPWTGADYGYTF.

The V call is TRBV7-4, the J call TRBJ1-3; D remains ambiguous. The CDR3 sequence is 18 residues long. CDR1 and CDR2 (germline): SGHVT, SQSDAQ. Trimming took 8 bases from V and 5 from J, leaving 28 bases between them. The CDR3 nucleotides are TGTGCCAGCGGGTCCAGGTGTGGGTCCTCCGTCTGTCGAAACACCATATATTTT. Translation gives CASGSRCGSSVCRNTIYF. Complete variable domain (other parts from reference TRBV7-4 and TRBJ1-3): GAGVSQSPRYKVAKRGRDVALRCDSISGHVTLYWYRQTLGQGSEVLTYSQSDAQRDKSGRPSGRFSAERPERSVSTLKIQRTEQGDSAVYLCASGSRCGSSVCRNTIYFGEGSWLTVV.

The chain is built from TRBV6-5 and TRBJ1-2; D is uncertain. Germline V lookup: CDR1 MNHEY, CDR2 SVGAGI. The CDR3 has 14 residues. Trimming stripped 4 bases from V and 2 bases from J, with 11 bases between. The CDR3 loop reads CASSLYSGNYGYTF. DNA for the CDR3: TGTGCCAGCAGTTTATATTCGGGGAACTATGGCTACACCTTC.

J is TRBJ2-7 and V is TRBV7-9, with D possibly being TRBD1 (6 bases). Per the germline V gene, CDR1 is SEHNR and CDR2 is FQNEAQ (reference sequence). Trimming pared 5 bases from V and 0 bases from J, leaving 14 bases between. CDR3 length: 15 amino acids. Here the CDR3 DNA reads TGTGCCAGCAGCCTGCCGGGACATAGCTCCTACGAGCAGTACTTC. Its translation is CASSLPGHSSYEQYF. The full variable domain, rest sourced from reference TRBV7-9 and TRBJ2-7, is DTGVSQNPRHKITKRGQNVTFRCDPISEHNRLYWYRQTLGQGPEFLTYFQNEAQLEKSRLLSDRFSAERPKGSFSTLEIQRTEQGDSAMYLCASSLPGHSSYEQYFGPGTRLTVT.

V and J are TRBV28 and TRBJ2-2; the match to TRBD2 covers 8 bases. After removal of 5 bases from V and 5 bases from J, the junction contained 4 bases not matched to a gene. Germline V gene lookup returns CDR1 MDHEN and CDR2 SYDVKM. The CDR3 is 14 residues long. The DNA for the CDR3 is TGTGCCAGCAGTCCGGGACTAGGGACCGGGGAGCTGTTTTTT. It yields the protein CASSPGLGTGELFF.

V is TRBV28 and J is TRBJ1-1; no reliable D call. V was pared by 6 bases and J by 4 bases, with 18 bases between. The germline CDR1 and CDR2 sequences are MDHEN and SYDVKM. This CDR3 spans 15 amino acids. CDR3 sequence: CASRLAGLVATEAFF. DNA for the CDR3: TGTGCCAGCAGACTGGCGGGATTGGTCGCCACTGAAGCTTTCTTT.

V and J are TRBV6-5 and TRBJ1-1; D uncertain. CDR3 length equals 14 residues. Trimming removed 7 bases from V and 0 bases from J, with 12 bases in between. Germline V CDR1 and CDR2: MNHEY, SVGAGI. The CDR3 reads CASTPRVMNTEAFF. CDR3 bases: TGTGCCAGCACCCCGCGGGTGATGAACACTGAAGCTTTCTTT.

The V and J genes are TRBV7-6 and TRBJ1-1, with 8 nucleotides matching TRBD1. J was trimmed by 5 bases and V by 0 bases; bases with no gene match: 5. The germline V gene has CDR1 SGHVS and CDR2 FNYEAQ. The CDR3 covers 15 residues. CDR3 amino acids: CASSLAVTGGTEAFF. CDR3 sequence (DNA): TGTGCCAGCAGCTTAGCGGTTACAGGGGGGACTGAAGCTTTCTTT. Full variable domain (missing parts from reference TRBV7-6 and TRBJ1-1): GAGVSQSPRYKVTKRGQDVALRCDPISGHVSLYWYRQALGQGPEFLTYFNYEAQQDKSGLPNDRFSAERPEGSISTLTIQRTEQRDSAMYRCASSLAVTGGTEAFFGQGTRLTVV.

The CDR3 region is CASRHDDRATQPQHF. The CDR3 region has the DNA TGTGCCAGTAGACATGACGACAGGGCTACTCAGCCCCAGCATTTT. This sequence joins TRBV19 and TRBJ1-5, with TRBD1 matching over 7 bases. V shed 6 bases, J shed 6 bases, and the junction held 11 bases outside the gene matches. The CDR3 totals 15 residues. Germline V gene lookup returns CDR1 LNHDA and CDR2 SQIVND (reference sequence).

The rearrangement joins TRBV2 to TRBJ2-1; 9 nucleotides agree with TRBD1. Trimming at V came to 6 bases and at J to 5 bases, leaving 17 bases not matched to a gene. CDR3 length: 18 residues. The germline CDR1 and CDR2 sequences are SNHLY and FYNNEI. The CDR3 reads CASSQHPPGTGIHNEQFF. CDR3 coding DNA: TGTGCCAGCAGCCAGCACCCCCCCGGGACAGGGATCCACAATGAGCAGTTCTTC.